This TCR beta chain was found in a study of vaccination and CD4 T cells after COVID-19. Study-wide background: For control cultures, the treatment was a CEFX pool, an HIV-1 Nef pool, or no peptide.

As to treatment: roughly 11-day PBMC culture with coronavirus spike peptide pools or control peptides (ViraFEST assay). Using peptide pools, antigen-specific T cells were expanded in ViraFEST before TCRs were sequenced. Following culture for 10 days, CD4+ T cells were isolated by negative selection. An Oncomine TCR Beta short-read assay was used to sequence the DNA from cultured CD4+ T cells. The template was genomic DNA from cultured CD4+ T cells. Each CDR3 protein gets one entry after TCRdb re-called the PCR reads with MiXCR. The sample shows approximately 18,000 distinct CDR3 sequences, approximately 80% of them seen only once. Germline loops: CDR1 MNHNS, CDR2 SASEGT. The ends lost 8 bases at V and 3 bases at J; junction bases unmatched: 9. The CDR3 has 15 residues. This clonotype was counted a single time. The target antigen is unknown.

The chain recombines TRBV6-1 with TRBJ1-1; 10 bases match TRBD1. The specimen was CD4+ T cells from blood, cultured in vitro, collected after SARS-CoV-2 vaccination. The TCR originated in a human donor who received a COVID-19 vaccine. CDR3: CASRDRGFRDTEAFF. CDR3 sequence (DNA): TGTGCCAGCCGGGACAGGGGATTTCGGGACACTGAAGCTTTCTTT.